This T cell receptor (beta chain) was retrieved from a study of OX40 agonist ivuxolimab in advanced cancers. About the research overall: The patients' treatment was ivuxolimab, an agonistic anti-OX40 (CD134) antibody. Hepatocellular carcinoma, melanoma, renal cell or head and neck cancer occurred in dose-escalation patients. Patient treatment consisted of intravenous ivuxolimab administration every 2 weeks at 0.01 to 10 mg/kg. Study observations and caveats: Normalized expansion of T-cell clones was also low for some nonresponders.

Some clones are missing from TCRdb's copy, which holds only in-frame ones; the method was immunoSEQ multiplex PCR. The sample contains around 72,000 clones, 80% of which appear only once. The germline V gene encodes CDR1 SGHKS and CDR2 YYEKEE (reference sequence). This CDR3 is 15 amino acids long. Trimming stripped 3 bases from V and 3 bases from J, with 13 bases between. To note about this clone: What it recognizes is unknown.

Sequenced material: CD4+ or CD8+ T cells sorted from blood, taken in a trial of the OX40 agonist ivuxolimab. This TCR came from an adult with an advanced solid tumor such as melanoma, head and neck, liver or kidney cancer. This chain joins TRBV5-5 and TRBJ2-1, with D perhaps TRBD1 (6 bases). The CDR3 loop is CASSSLTGNYNEQFF. The CDR3 DNA reads as TGTGCCAGCAGCTCTCTAACAGGGAACTACAATGAGCAGTTCTTC.